This is a list of T cell receptor beta chains from one sample in a study of shared clonotypes between healthy human individuals. The method was immunoSEQ multiplex PCR; TCRdb's version includes in-frame clones alone and lacks a portion of them. The repertoire holds millions of clones, with 95% as singletons. Sequencing was performed on naive CD4+ T cells sorted from blood. The receptors here all came from a man between 18 and 35 years old in good health. The CDR3 runs from the conserved cysteine through the conserved F or W. D genes are given only for firm matches. Clone size is shown for a subset of rows, as once, few, many or a class of expanded clone.

d_gene: -; j_gene: TRBJ2-3; abundance: -; v_gene: TRBV25-1; CDR3aa: CASSESGKADTQYF; CDR3nt: TGTGCCAGCAGTGAATCCGGGAAGGCAGATACGCAGTATTTT
d_gene: -; j_gene: TRBJ2-3; abundance: -; v_gene: TRBV11-3; CDR3aa: CASSLDSADTQYF; CDR3nt: TGTGCCAGCAGCCTAGACTCAGCAGATACGCAGTATTTT
d_gene: -; j_gene: TRBJ2-4; abundance: -; v_gene: TRBV5-1; CDR3aa: CASSLEPGLAKNIQYF; CDR3nt: TGCGCCAGCAGCTTGGAACCAGGTCTAGCCAAAAACATTCAGTACTTC
d_gene: TRBD1; j_gene: TRBJ2-5; abundance: -; v_gene: TRBV9; CDR3aa: CASSPWTGAARGTQYF; CDR3nt: TGTGCCAGCAGCCCTTGGACAGGGGCCGCACGAGGGACCCAGTACTTC
d_gene: -; j_gene: TRBJ1-5; abundance: -; v_gene: TRBV7-2; CDR3aa: CASQQGTQPQHF; CDR3nt: TGTGCCAGCCAACAGGGAACTCAGCCCCAGCATTTT
d_gene: -; j_gene: TRBJ2-5; abundance: -; v_gene: TRBV29-1; CDR3aa: CSVEQRLQETQYF; CDR3nt: TGCAGCGTTGAACAACGGTTACAAGAGACCCAGTACTTC
d_gene: -; j_gene: TRBJ1-5; abundance: -; v_gene: TRBV5-1; CDR3aa: CASSPGGSNQPQHF; CDR3nt: TGCGCCAGCAGCCCTGGTGGGAGCAATCAGCCCCAGCATTTT
d_gene: -; j_gene: TRBJ1-4; abundance: -; v_gene: TRBV5-6; CDR3aa: CASSLVSVEKLFF; CDR3nt: TGTGCCAGCAGCTTGGTGAGCGTTGAAAAACTGTTTTTT
d_gene: -; j_gene: TRBJ2-1; abundance: -; v_gene: TRBV30; CDR3aa: CAWSVLGNEQFF; CDR3nt: TGTGCCTGGAGTGTACTGGGGAATGAGCAGTTCTTC
d_gene: -; j_gene: TRBJ2-1; abundance: -; v_gene: TRBV4-1; CDR3aa: CASSPSYPPEQFF; CDR3nt: TGCGCCAGCAGCCCATCCTATCCCCCGGAGCAGTTCTTC
d_gene: -; j_gene: TRBJ2-4; abundance: -; v_gene: TRBV5-1; CDR3aa: CASSAGRGVNIQYF; CDR3nt: TGCGCCAGCAGCGCCGGCAGGGGGGTAAACATTCAGTACTTC
d_gene: -; j_gene: TRBJ1-2; abundance: -; v_gene: TRBV19; CDR3aa: CASNLAGGRSGYTF; CDR3nt: TGTGCCTCCAACCTCGCGGGGGGCCGGAGTGGCTACACCTTC
d_gene: -; j_gene: TRBJ1-1; abundance: -; v_gene: TRBV4-1; CDR3aa: CASSRTTGNTEAFF; CDR3nt: TGCGCCAGCAGCCGGACCACGGGGAACACTGAAGCTTTCTTT
d_gene: -; j_gene: TRBJ1-4; abundance: -; v_gene: TRBV4-1; CDR3aa: CASSQDRKGESNEKLFF; CDR3nt: TGCGCCAGCAGCCAAGATCGAAAGGGAGAGTCTAATGAAAAACTGTTTTTT
d_gene: TRBD2; j_gene: TRBJ2-1; abundance: -; v_gene: TRBV9; CDR3aa: CASSSRLATNEQFF; CDR3nt: TGTGCCAGCAGCTCCAGACTAGCGACGAATGAGCAGTTCTTC
d_gene: TRBD2; j_gene: TRBJ2-7; abundance: once; v_gene: TRBV5-4; CDR3aa: CASSQGLAGSEQYF; CDR3nt: TGTGCCAGCAGCCAGGGACTAGCGGGGAGCGAGCAGTACTTC